Sequencing of this TCR beta chain was carried out in a study of PD-L1 blockade in urothelial cancer. Overall study context: Once treatment had started, blood was analyzed at 3 weeks (second dose) and again at 6 weeks.

Details on this clone: Its antigen is not identified.

Here immunoSEQ multiplex PCR was the method, and the copy in TCRdb shows in-frame clones only, minus some. The sample yields roughly 74,000 clones, approximately 90% seen once. Looked up from germline, CDR1 is MNHNS and CDR2 is SASEGT. The CDR3 consists of 15 residues. V lost 2 bases, J lost 8 bases, and 16 bases lay in between. Study-level points and caveats: At the 3-week point, tumor-associated blood clones expanded more in durable-benefit patients.

Sample: PBMCs, taken around atezolizumab (anti-PD-L1) treatment. The TCR was taken from a woman in her sixties or seventies with urothelial cancer. This chain links TRBV6-1 with TRBJ2-1; a weak D match, TRBD2 (7 bases). Written as DNA, the CDR3 is TGTGCCAGCAGTGAAAGGTGGGGGGGGCAGGATGAGCAGTTCTTC. Its protein product is CASSERWGGQDEQFF.